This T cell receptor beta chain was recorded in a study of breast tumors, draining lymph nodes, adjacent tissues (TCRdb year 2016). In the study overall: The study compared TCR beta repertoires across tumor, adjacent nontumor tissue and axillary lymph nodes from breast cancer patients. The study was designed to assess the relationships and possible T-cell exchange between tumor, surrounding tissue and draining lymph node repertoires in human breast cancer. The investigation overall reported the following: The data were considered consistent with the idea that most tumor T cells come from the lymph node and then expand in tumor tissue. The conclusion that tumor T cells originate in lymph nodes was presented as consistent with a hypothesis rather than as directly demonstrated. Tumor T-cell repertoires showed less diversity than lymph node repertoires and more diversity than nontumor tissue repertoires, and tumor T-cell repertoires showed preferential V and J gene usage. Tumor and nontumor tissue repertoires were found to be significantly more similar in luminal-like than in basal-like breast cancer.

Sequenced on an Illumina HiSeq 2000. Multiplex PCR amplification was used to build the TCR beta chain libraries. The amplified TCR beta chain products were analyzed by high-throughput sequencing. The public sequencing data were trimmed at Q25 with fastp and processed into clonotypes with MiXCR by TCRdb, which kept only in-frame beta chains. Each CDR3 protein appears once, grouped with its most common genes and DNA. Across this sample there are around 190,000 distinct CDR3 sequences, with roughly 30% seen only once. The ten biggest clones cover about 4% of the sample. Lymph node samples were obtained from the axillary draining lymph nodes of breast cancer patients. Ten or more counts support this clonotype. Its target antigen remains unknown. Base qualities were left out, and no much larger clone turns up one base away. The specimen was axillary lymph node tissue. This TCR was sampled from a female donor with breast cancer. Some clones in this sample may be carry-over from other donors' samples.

The DNA sequence is TGTGCCATCAGTGGAGGGGAGCGGGGGACACCGCGCTCCGAGCAGTACTTC. Its protein reads: CAISGGERGTPRSEQYF. The chain is encoded by TRBV10-3 joined to TRBJ2-7, with 8 bases in between that match TRBD2. Trimming removed 4 bases from V and 6 bases from J; the gene matches leave 17 bases unexplained. As encoded in the germline V gene, CDR1 is ENHRY while CDR2 is SYGVKD. The CDR3 numbers 17 residues from cysteine through phenylalanine. The only DNA kept is the CDR3, 51 bases in frame from the first base.